This TCR beta chain was sequenced during a study of blood T cell repertoires in COVID-19. Study background: From the United States, Italy and Spain came samples of acute and convalescent COVID-19. From T cells, B-cell-depleted T cells, or PBMCs came the material, which was cDNA or gDNA.

Trimming took off 1 base at V and 7 bases at J, with 10 bases between the two ends. Germline V gene data show CDR1 as MNHEY and CDR2 as SVGAGI. The CDR3 is made up of 14 amino acids. Authors' processing steps: Using reference gene primer amplification, nucleated cell counts were estimated. Only in-frame clones appear in the TCRdb table, and some are missing; sequencing was by immunoSEQ multiplex PCR. D and trimming were read from the DNA, whereas the V and J calls and clone size are those reported in that table. The repertoire consists of more than 95,000 clones, with approximately 80% occurring once and the leading ten covering approximately 3.5%.

This chain joins TRBV6-5 and TRBJ1-4, with a weak D call TRBD1 (5 bases). Sample: peripheral blood. This sequence originates from an elderly woman with active or convalescent COVID-19. This CDR3 reads CASSYLDGAEKLFF. CDR3 in DNA: TGTGCCAGCAGTTACTTGGATGGGGCTGAAAAACTGTTTTTT.